The clone carrying this T cell receptor (beta chain) occurred a few times. Its specificity is not known. The data were taken from a study of early T cells in non-severe SARS-CoV-2 infection. Attached unique molecular identifiers marked individual cDNA molecules. TCRdb reanalysed the 5' RACE reads using MiXCR and keeps one entry per CDR3 protein. The table records some 80,000 distinct CDR3 sequences, roughly 13% of them present only once. Study conclusions and caveats: A preference for anti-spike CD8 responses marked VDJdb matching, which missed private and CD4 specificities.

The length of the CDR3 is 17 residues. Trimming took 3 bases from V and 9 from J; bases not matched to a gene: 13. The TCR comes from an adult who was a healthcare worker with PCR-confirmed SARS-CoV-2 infection or an uninfected control (not recorded which). Specimen: whole blood. J is TRBJ2-1 and V is TRBV12-3 or TRBV12-4; TRBD2 matches 11 bases. The CDR3 spells CASSFSLVAGGFSEQFF. DNA of the CDR3: TGTGCCAGCAGTTTTAGCCTTGTAGCGGGGGGGTTCAGTGAGCAGTTCTTC.